This entry lists 17 T cell receptor beta chains sequenced from one sample in a study of T cells after yellow fever vaccination. TCRdb re-called the 5' RACE reads through MiXCR, storing one row per CDR3 protein. The profile shows 100,000 to 150,000 distinct CDR3 sequences, approximately 16% of them singletons. The material was CD8+ T cells sorted from PBMCs, obtained 5 days after the yellow fever booster vaccination. The receptors shown here come from a man younger than 35 who received the YFV17D yellow fever vaccine.

There are a few counts of this clonotype. The CDR3 sequence: CASSLYVGGTTITDTQYF. CDR3 coding DNA: TGCGCCAGCAGCTTGTACGTGGGGGGCACTACTATCACAGATACGCAGTATTTT. The rearrangement joins TRBV5-1 to TRBJ2-3; D possibly matches TRBD1 or TRBD2 (6 bases each). Per the germline V gene, CDR1 is SGHRS and CDR2 is YFSETQ. The CDR3 extends over 18 amino acids. Trimming cost V 1 base and J 2 bases, with 20 bases left between them.

This clonotype has just a few counts. This chain's CDR3 is CASRPVFTNEKLFF. DNA for the CDR3: TGTGCCAGCAGACCGGTTTTCACGAATGAAAAACTGTTTTTT. The gene calls are TRBV27 and TRBJ1-4; D ambiguous. V was clipped by 6 bases and J by 5 bases, with 13 bases between them. This CDR3 contains 14 residues. The germline gives CDR1 MNHEY, CDR2 SMNVEV (reference sequence).

This clonotype has ten or more counts. V is TRBV25-1 and J is TRBJ2-6; tentatively, D is TRBD1 (5 bases). Trimming removed 4 bases from V and 0 bases from J, with 10 bases in between. Germline V gene data show CDR1 as MGHDK and CDR2 as SYGVNS. The CDR3 is made up of 16 amino acids. CDR3 nucleotides: TGTGCCAGCAGTGCTCAGGGAAGCTCTGGGGCCAACGTCCTGACTTTC. Its translation is CASSAQGSSGANVLTF.

This chain joins TRBV20-1 and TRBJ2-3, with D perhaps being TRBD1 or TRBD2 (5 bases each). Germline assignment: CDR1 DFQATT and CDR2 SNEGSKA (reference sequence). V was pared by 0 bases and J by 2 bases, with 15 bases between. The CDR3 has 16 amino acids. The CDR3 DNA is TGCAGTGCTAGAGATCTACTGGGGGTAAACACAGATACGCAGTATTTT. Translated: CSARDLLGVNTDTQYF.

The J gene is TRBJ2-2, the V gene TRBV12-3 or TRBV12-4, with D hard to call. This CDR3 spans 13 amino acids. V lost 3 bases to trimming and J lost 0 bases, with 2 bases between them. This chain's CDR3 is CASSFSNTGELFF. The DNA for the CDR3 is TGTGCCAGCAGTTTCTCGAACACCGGGGAGCTGTTTTTT.

This chain connects TRBV12-3 or TRBV12-4 to TRBJ2-7; no reliable D call. V lost 3 bases and J lost 10, with 10 bases in between. The CDR3 extends over 11 amino acids. CDR3 sequence reads: CASSFAAVQYF. The CDR3 DNA reads as TGTGCCAGCAGTTTTGCGGCAGTACAGTACTTC.

This clonotype was picked up a small number of times. The chain employs TRBV6-2 or TRBV6-3 and TRBJ2-7, with a tentative D call TRBD1 (5 bases). Deletions cut 0 bases from V and 0 bases from J, with 15 bases between. The germline V gene has CDR1 MNHEY and CDR2 SVGEGT. CDR3 length equals 17 residues. The CDR3 DNA sequence: TGTGCCAGCAGTTACTCCACCGCGCAAGGGGCCTCCTACGAGCAGTACTTC. It specifies CASSYSTAQGASYEQYF.

The sample holds a few counts of this clonotype. The V gene is TRBV7-8, the J gene TRBJ2-5, with 14 bases fitting TRBD2. CDR1 and CDR2 from the germline V gene are SGHVS and FQNEAQ. The CDR3 totals 19 residues. J was trimmed by 3 bases and V by 3 bases; bases with no gene match: 12. Here the CDR3 reads CASSFPQGLAGGLEETQYF. The CDR3 coding sequence is TGTGCCAGCAGCTTCCCTCAAGGACTAGCGGGGGGATTGGAAGAGACCCAGTACTTC.

This clonotype appeared a few times. The rearrangement uses TRBV4-1 and TRBJ1-1, with 7 bases identical to TRBD1. J lost 11 bases, V lost 6 bases, and 9 bases had no gene match. Looked up from germline, CDR1 is MGHRA and CDR2 is YSYEKL. This CDR3 is built from 12 residues. The CDR3 protein is CASRGRGLGAFF. CDR3 coding DNA: TGCGCCAGCAGGGGTAGGGGGCTGGGGGCTTTCTTT.

Only a few counts were recorded for this clonotype. The genes are TRBV20-1 and TRBJ2-7, with D possibly matching TRBD2 (5 bases). The germline V gene encodes CDR1 DFQATT and CDR2 SNEGSKA (reference sequence). Trimming shortened V by 6 bases and J by 3 bases, and 12 bases separated the two germline ends. This CDR3 contains 12 residues. CDR3 sequence reads: CSAGGLHYEQYF. CDR3 in DNA: TGCAGTGCCGGCGGGCTCCACTACGAGCAGTACTTC.

The rearrangement uses TRBV7-2 and TRBJ2-5, with TRBD1 matching 8 bases. The trim removed 5 bases at V and 7 bases at J, leaving 15 bases unmatched. CDR3 size: 16 residues. Looked up from germline, CDR1 is SGHTA and CDR2 is FQGNSA. In DNA form, the CDR3 reads TGTGCCAGCAGCAATACCCAGGGGGCACGGTTAGGGACCCAGTACTTC. Protein product: CASSNTQGARLGTQYF.

V is TRBV7-2 and J is TRBJ2-1, with a weak D call TRBD2 (7 bases). Trimming pared 3 bases from V and 7 bases from J, leaving 13 bases between. Germline values: CDR1 SGHTA, CDR2 FQGNSA. The CDR3 loop spans 14 amino acids. CDR3 sequence reads: CASSLGGPVNEQFF. CDR3 DNA: TGTGCCAGCAGCTTGGGGGGGCCAGTGAATGAGCAGTTCTTC.

The genes are TRBV7-2 and TRBJ2-5, with TRBD2 matching over 11 bases. CDR1 is SGHTA and CDR2 is FQGNSA in the germline V gene. The CDR3 is 15 residues long. Trimming took 2 bases from V and 4 from J; bases not matched to a gene: 3. CDR3 sequence reads: CASSLYLAGGETQYF. CDR3 DNA sequence: TGTGCCAGCAGCTTATATCTAGCGGGGGGAGAGACCCAGTACTTC.

There are a few counts of this clonotype. The chain links TRBV4-1 to TRBJ2-2; TRBD1 matches 8 bases. Losses at the gene ends were 2 bases for V and 5 bases for J; bases not matched to a gene: 4. Germline-derived CDR1 and CDR2 are MGHRA and YSYEKL. The CDR3 is made up of 15 amino acids. The CDR3, as DNA: TGCGCCAGCAGCCAAATCAGGACAGGGACCGGGGAGCTGTTTTTT. It specifies CASSQIRTGTGELFF.

V usage is TRBV29-1 and J usage is TRBJ1-3; weak D call: TRBD1 (6 bases). CDR1 and CDR2 (germline): SQVTM, ANQGSEA. Trimming took 4 bases from V and 1 from J, leaving 8 bases between them. The CDR3 runs to 13 residues. Here the CDR3 reads CSVVTGSGNTIYF. The CDR3 nucleotides read TGCAGCGTTGTCACAGGGTCTGGAAACACCATATATTTT.

This clonotype was recorded a few times. The J gene is TRBJ1-2, the V gene TRBV4-2; D call uncertain. Germline CDR1 reads LGHNA; CDR2 reads YNFKEQ. CDR3 length: 14 residues. V lost 2 bases to trimming and J lost 4 bases, with 11 bases between them. CDR3 nucleotide sequence: TGTGCCAGCAGCCAAAACAGCGCGGTCTATGGCTACACCTTC. This sequence encodes CASSQNSAVYGYTF.

This rearrangement joins TRBV6-1 to TRBJ1-5; D call uncertain. The CDR3 consists of 17 residues. Trimming stripped 5 bases from V and 0 bases from J, with 17 bases between. Germline V CDR1 and CDR2: MNHNS, SASEGT. The chain's CDR3 is CASSIPLRQHSNQPQHF. CDR3 coding DNA: TGTGCCAGCAGTATACCTCTTCGCCAGCATAGCAATCAGCCCCAGCATTTT.